This T cell receptor (beta chain) was found in a study of blood T cell repertoires in COVID-19. The CDR3 loop spans 13 amino acids. V gave up 2 bases and J gave up 4 bases, with 8 bases separating them. Germline V gives CDR1 LNHDA, CDR2 SQIVND (reference sequence). Produced via immunoSEQ multiplex PCR; TCRdb's table is partial and in-frame only. This table has about 400,000 clones, about 88% appearing once. Recovered status applied to Cohort 3 donors who had two consecutive negative PCRs. It also applied to those with clearance or with symptom resolution. Sequencing input: PBMCs or T cells enriched from blood (not recorded which). The TCR originated in a woman aged 25 to 39 who had recovered from COVID-19. The rearrangement joins TRBV19 to TRBJ1-1; D remains ambiguous. The CDR3 nucleotides are TGTGCCAGTAGTATATCGGAGGGCACTGAAGCTTTCTTT. Translated: CASSISEGTEAFF. The full variable domain, completed using reference TRBV19 and TRBJ1-1, is DGGITQSPKYLFRKEGQNVTLSCEQNLNHDAMYWYRQDPGQGLRLIYYSQIVNDFQKGDIAEGYSVSREKKESFPLTVTSAQKNPTAFYLCASSISEGTEAFFGQGTRLTVV.